This T cell receptor beta chain emerged from a study of circulating and synovial CD4+ cells in juvenile arthritis. The table came from immunoSEQ multiplex PCR; TCRdb's copy has only in-frame clones and leaves some out. The sample includes around 15,000 clones, about 90% of them seen just once. Comment on this clone: The antigen is unknown.

CDR3 length: 17 amino acids. Whole-study findings and limits: Deeper sequencing increased measured overlap with synovial clonotypes. These repertoires were less diverse than bulk blood CD4 repertoires. The pathogenic-like versus bulk T cell difference escaped Vbeta family analysis.

The V call is TRBV21-1, the J call TRBJ1-1; TRBD1 is taken as the D call from the table, unchecked against the DNA. TRBV21-1 is an annotated pseudogene. The sequence was obtained from a human donor with juvenile idiopathic arthritis. The sequencing sample was made of CD4+ T cells from blood. CDR3 amino acids: CASSKATGGQINTEAFF. The CDR3 DNA sequence: TGTGCCAGCAGCAAAGCAACTGGGGGACAGATAAACACTGAAGCTTTCTTT.